This T cell receptor (beta chain) stems from a study of blood T cell repertoires in COVID-19. At the level of the study: Sites across the United States, Italy and Spain contributed samples from acute and convalescent COVID-19. Sources were T cells, B-cell-depleted T cells, or PBMCs; the material itself was cDNA or gDNA.

Per the study methods: Reference gene primer amplification in the assay estimated nucleated cell counts. Measured with immunoSEQ multiplex PCR; TCRdb has only the in-frame clones, and not every one. The DNA was the basis for D and trimming; V, J and clone size are from that table. Of 140,000 to 150,000 clones in the sample, 70% to 90% are singletons; the top ten hold 2% to 3%. Sequenced sample: peripheral blood. The TCR sequence derives from a human donor with acute or convalescent COVID-19. The donor label of this sample is uncertain.

The CDR3 sequence is CAIAGRDSYEQYF. For the CDR3, the DNA is TGTGCCATCGCTGGACGGGACTCCTACGAGCAGTACTTC. V is TRBV7-2 and J is TRBJ2-7; D perhaps matches TRBD2 (5 bases). The germline gives CDR1 SGHTA, CDR2 FQGNSA. V was trimmed by 10 bases and J by 0 bases, leaving 13 bases between them. The CDR3 extends over 13 amino acids.